Below, 25 T cell receptor beta chains from the same sample are listed, as sequenced in a study of shared T cell receptors in the human thymus. Only in-frame clones appear in the TCRdb table, and some are missing; sequencing was by immunoSEQ multiplex PCR. The repertoire holds some 400,000 clones, 95% seen once, with approximately 0.018% in the top ten. Material: thymocytes. These receptors all stem from a human donor.

The sample holds one count of this clone. The junction and the germline gene differ at one end; a read error may be behind it. This sequence joins TRBV28 and TRBJ1-5; D gene uncertain. Germline V CDR1 and CDR2: MDHEN, SYDVKM. The CDR3 totals 14 residues. CDR3 coding DNA: TGTGCCAGCAGTGTATGGGGAAGCAATCAGCCCCAGCATTTT. This translates into CASSVWGSNQPQHF.

V gene TRBV7-6 combines with J gene TRBJ1-2, with D possibly being TRBD1 (5 bases). The V and J ends lost 1 base and 5 bases respectively, with 8 bases between them. There are 13 residues in the CDR3. CDR1 and CDR2 (germline): SGHVS, FNYEAQ. Here the CDR3 DNA reads TGTGCCAGCAGCTTAGGAGGGGCTTATGGCTACACCTTC. Its protein is CASSLGGAYGYTF.

V gene TRBV4-1 combines with J gene TRBJ1-4, with D perhaps TRBD1 (5 bases). CDR3 size: 17 residues. Trimming removed 0 bases from V and 3 bases from J, with 14 bases in between. CDR1 and CDR2 (germline): MGHRA, YSYEKL. As DNA, the CDR3 is TGCGCCAGCAGCCAAGATATGCCGGCGGGGGCTAATGAAAAACTGTTTTTT. The encoded protein is CASSQDMPAGANEKLFF.

This clone was counted once. The V call is TRBV27, the J call TRBJ2-7; TRBD2 agrees at 10 bases. This CDR3 is built from 15 residues. Looked up from germline, CDR1 is MNHEY and CDR2 is SMNVEV (reference sequence). The junction had 6 bases not matched to a gene; V was cut back by 5 bases and J by 2 bases. The CDR3, as DNA: TGTGCCAGCAGTCCTGGGACTAGCGACCCCTACGAGCAGTACTTC. Its protein is CASSPGTSDPYEQYF.

The chain links TRBV7-9 to TRBJ2-4; 8 nucleotides match TRBD2. The CDR3 is 19 amino acids. The J segment lost 0 bases and the V segment lost 4 bases, leaving 14 bases of the junction unmatched. Per germline, CDR1 SEHNR and CDR2 FQNEAQ (reference sequence). CDR3 bases: TGTGCCAGCAGCTACGGACTAGCTCTTGTTCCATTAGCCAAAAACATTCAGTACTTC. Amino acid sequence: CASSYGLALVPLAKNIQYF.

This clone appeared a single time. The rearrangement uses TRBV10-1 and TRBJ2-5; maybe TRBD2 (5 bases). The CDR3 sequence is 21 residues long. Trimming removed 1 base from V and 5 bases from J, with 32 bases in between. Germline values: CDR1 WNHNN, CDR2 SYGVQD (reference sequence). The chain's CDR3 is CASSELRASPIELEPRETQYF. CDR3 coding DNA: TGCGCCAGCAGTGAGTTGCGTGCTTCTCCGATCGAACTAGAGCCCCGGGAGACCCAGTACTTC.

The chain links TRBV28 to TRBJ1-5; D ambiguous. CDR1 and CDR2 from the germline V gene are MDHEN and SYDVKM. The CDR3 covers 14 residues. V was clipped by 10 bases and J by 2 bases, with 15 bases between them. The CDR3 is CATKRAAGNQPQHF. CDR3 DNA: TGTGCCACCAAGAGGGCCGCTGGCAATCAGCCCCAGCATTTT.

A few counts support this clone. The chain has TRBV27 and TRBJ2-1; 9 bases align to TRBD1. The V segment lost 6 bases and the J segment 4 bases; nucleotides outside the gene matches: 10. CDR3 length: 16 amino acids. CDR1 and CDR2 from the germline V gene are MNHEY and SMNVEV (reference sequence). CDR3 nucleotides: TGTGCCAGCAGACCTACAGGGGGCGGTGGTTACAATGAGCAGTTCTTC. It yields the protein CASRPTGGGGYNEQFF.

This clone was detected a few times. This chain links TRBV6-5 with TRBJ2-5; D is unclear. Trimming stripped 2 bases from V and 5 bases from J, with 3 bases between. Per germline, CDR1 MNHEY and CDR2 SVGAGI. This CDR3 spans 11 amino acids. The CDR3, as DNA: TGTGCCAGCAGTTACGAGGAGACCCAGTACTTC. Its protein is CASSYEETQYF.

The rearrangement uses TRBV29-1 and TRBJ2-1, with TRBD2 as a possible D gene (5 bases). The germline CDR1 and CDR2 sequences are SQVTM and ANQGSEA. There are 15 residues in the CDR3. V lost 4 bases, J lost 8 bases, and 21 bases lay in between. The CDR3, as DNA: TGCAGCGTTGCCCGAACTGGCGGGCTTCGGGATGAGCAGTTCTTC. Translating gives CSVARTGGLRDEQFF.

The chain recombines TRBV5-6 with TRBJ2-1, with 10 bases matching TRBD2. The CDR3 spans 16 residues. The germline V gene has CDR1 SGHDT and CDR2 YYEEEE. V trimming: 0 bases; J trimming: 4 bases; junction bases outside the gene matches: 4. CDR3 bases: TGTGCCAGCAGCTTGGGTCGAGCGGGAGGGTACAATGAGCAGTTCTTC. Translated: CASSLGRAGGYNEQFF.

The V gene is TRBV4-1, the J gene TRBJ1-5; TRBD1 aligns across 8 bases. Germline V gene sequence: CDR1 MGHRA, CDR2 YSYEKL. The CDR3 extends over 16 amino acids. V was clipped by 2 bases and J by 4 bases; unmatched bases: 7. CDR3 sequence reads: CASSQPDRGRNQPQHF. The CDR3 nucleotides read TGCGCCAGCAGCCAACCCGACAGGGGTCGGAATCAGCCCCAGCATTTT.

In DNA form, the CDR3 reads TGCGCCAGCAGACTAAGCGGGAGAAACTACAATGAGCAGTTCTTC. It translates to CASRLSGRNYNEQFF. The V gene is TRBV5-1, the J gene TRBJ2-1; 8 bases match TRBD2. Trimming removed 5 bases from V and 3 bases from J; junction bases left unmatched: 7. Germline CDR1 is SGHRS and CDR2 is YFSETQ. The CDR3 sequence is 15 residues long.

The V call is TRBV27, the J call TRBJ2-3; D may be TRBD1 or TRBD2 (6 bases each). Germline-derived CDR1 and CDR2 are MNHEY and SMNVEV (reference sequence). V was cut by 6 bases and J by 1 base, with 20 bases left in between. The CDR3 loop spans 17 amino acids. The CDR3 nucleotides are TGTGCCAGCAGCTTTTTTGGGGGGCTAGGAGGCACAGATACGCAGTATTTT. This sequence encodes CASSFFGGLGGTDTQYF.

V usage is TRBV28 and J usage is TRBJ1-1; TRBD1 might be the D (5 bases). This CDR3 has 15 residues. The V gene's germline CDR1 is MDHEN and CDR2 SYDVKM. Trimming stripped 3 bases from V and 0 bases from J, with 11 bases between. The CDR3 region has the DNA TGTGCCAGCAGTTTGGCGGGACTCATGAACACTGAAGCTTTCTTT. This gives the protein CASSLAGLMNTEAFF.

The chain uses TRBV11-2 and TRBJ2-7; tentatively, D is TRBD1 or TRBD2 (6 bases each). Trimming removed 0 bases from V and 0 bases from J, with 15 bases in between. The CDR3 loop spans 17 amino acids. In germline, CDR1 is SGHAT, CDR2 FQNNGV. The CDR3, as DNA: TGTGCCAGCAGCTTAGAGTCCGGGGGCTTCCTCTCCTACGAGCAGTACTTC. This codes for CASSLESGGFLSYEQYF.

J is TRBJ1-1 and V is TRBV6-4, with 7 positions matching TRBD1. Losses at the gene ends were 6 bases for V and 10 bases for J; bases not matched to a gene: 5. This CDR3 spans 11 amino acids. The germline CDR1 and CDR2 sequences are MRHNA and SNTAGT. Written as DNA, the CDR3 is TGTGCCAGCAGGACAGGGCGGATAGCTTTCTTT. It specifies CASRTGRIAFF.

The V gene is TRBV29-1, the J gene TRBJ2-4; TRBD1 matches at 7 bases. J was trimmed by 6 bases and V by 1 base; bases with no gene match: 18. Germline V gene lookup returns CDR1 SQVTM and CDR2 ANQGSEA. The CDR3 is 18 residues long. CDR3 DNA sequence: TGCAGCGTTGAAGGGATCAGACCGGGCAGGGGGTCGCCAAACATTCAGTACTTC. Translated, it gives CSVEGIRPGRGSPNIQYF.

The V gene is TRBV6-5, the J gene TRBJ1-2; 9 bases are a match to TRBD1. J gave up 4 bases and V 2 bases, and 2 bases lay outside the gene matches. CDR1 MNHEY and CDR2 SVGAGI come from the germline V gene. This CDR3 spans 14 amino acids. CDR3 nucleotides: TGTGCCAGCAGTTACGACAGGGGGTTCTATGGCTACACCTTC. Translating gives CASSYDRGFYGYTF.

The chain has TRBV9 and TRBJ2-3; perhaps D is TRBD1 or TRBD2 (5 bases each). The V gene lost 4 bases and the J gene lost 2 bases, with 8 bases spanning the gap. This CDR3 has 13 residues. Germline V gene sequence: CDR1 SGDLS, CDR2 YYNGEE. CDR3 sequence (DNA): TGTGCCAGCAGCCCCGGGGCCACAGATACGCAGTATTTT. Its translation is CASSPGATDTQYF.

This rearrangement joins TRBV27 to TRBJ1-5; 8 positions agree with TRBD1. The CDR3 sequence is 15 residues long. CDR1 and CDR2 (germline): MNHEY, SMNVEV (reference sequence). V trimming: 1 base; J trimming: 6 bases; junction bases outside the gene matches: 5. DNA for the CDR3: TGTGCCAGCAGTTTATGGGCAGGGGGCGGTCAGCCCCAGCATTTT. Amino acids: CASSLWAGGGQPQHF.

This clone appeared a single time. The chain uses TRBV7-2 and TRBJ1-5, with TRBD1 as a possible D gene (5 bases). This CDR3 is 14 amino acids long. CDR1 and CDR2 (germline): SGHTA, FQGNSA. The V and J ends lost 5 bases and 4 bases respectively, with 12 bases between them. The CDR3 bases are TGTGCCAGCAGCCCGGACATAACGAATCAGCCCCAGCATTTT. Translating gives CASSPDITNQPQHF.

As DNA, the CDR3 is TGTGCCAGCAGTTACTGGAAAGAGACCCAGTACTTC. This encodes CASSYWKETQYF. This chain links TRBV6-7 with TRBJ2-5, with D hard to call. TRBV6-7 is an ORF, and what it does is uncertain. This CDR3 has 12 amino acids. Trimming shortened V by 1 base and J by 3 bases, and 3 bases separated the two germline ends.

The chain couples TRBV30 to TRBJ2-1; 7 positions agree with TRBD1. The germline V gene has CDR1 GTSNPN and CDR2 SVGIG (reference sequence). With 8 bases clipped from V and 12 bases from J, the junction kept 4 bases outside the gene matches. The CDR3 covers 9 residues. CDR3: CALGDRQFF. The CDR3 DNA sequence: TGTGCCCTAGGGGACAGGCAGTTCTTC.

The chain uses TRBV19 and TRBJ2-1; 7 nucleotides match TRBD2. V shed 3 bases and J 0 bases; nucleotides not matched to a gene: 11. The length of the CDR3 is 18 residues. The germline V gene has CDR1 LNHDA and CDR2 SQIVND (reference sequence). CDR3 region: CASSMGLFEVSSYNEQFF. As DNA, the CDR3 is TGTGCCAGTAGTATGGGACTATTCGAGGTCAGCTCCTACAATGAGCAGTTCTTC.